The present T cell receptor beta chain was sequenced within a study of T cells after yellow fever vaccination. This clonotype was detected only a few times. The antigen is unknown. Study results and caveats: Of the clonotypes, a small share occurred in both CD4 and CD8 compartments. The study found a weaker secondary response that peaked faster, day 5 versus 15. Primary-vaccination clones mostly resurfaced post-booster (roughly 97% CD4, more than 85% CD8).

This CDR3 region has 13 residues. V lost 5 bases and J lost 0, with 10 bases in between. Looked up from germline, CDR1 is DFQATT and CDR2 is SNEGSKA (reference sequence). Universal primer sites and UMIs were introduced during 5'RACE template-switching synthesis of TCR cDNA. TCRdb reprocessed the 5' RACE reads with MiXCR, giving one entry per CDR3 protein. The sample records more than 450,000 distinct CDR3 sequences, 21% being singletons. The V and J genes are TRBV20-1 and TRBJ2-5; no firm D call. This TCR derives from a man aged 18 to 29 who received the YFV17D yellow fever vaccine. The sequencing used PBMCs, collected less than 25 days after the first yellow fever vaccination. CDR3 loop: CSAPELNQETQYF. The CDR3 DNA reads as TGCAGTGCTCCGGAGTTAAACCAAGAGACCCAGTACTTC.